The rows below give T cell receptor beta chains drawn from one sample of a study of blood T cell repertoires in COVID-19. This table comes from immunoSEQ multiplex PCR, and its TCRdb copy is limited to in-frame clones, with some not included. The sample carries 300,000 to 350,000 clones, around 87% recorded once. Sequenced input: PBMCs or T cells enriched from blood (not recorded which). The receptor source for this set is a woman aged 18-29 years with acute COVID-19. CDR3s include the opening cysteine and the closing phenylalanine or tryptophan. Each record gives: J gene, clone size, V gene, D gene, CDR3 protein, CDR3 DNA. D genes are given only for firm matches. Size tells how often a clone was seen (once, few, many) or the class of an expanded clone, and some rows leave it out.

j_call: TRBJ1-2
clone_size: -
v_call: TRBV12-3/TRBV12-4
d_call: TRBD1
cdr3_aa: CASTSTGIRGYTF
cdr3_nt: TGTGCCAGCACCTCGACAGGGATCCGTGGCTACACCTTC

j_call: TRBJ2-1
clone_size: -
v_call: TRBV28
d_call: TRBD1
cdr3_aa: CASSFPAYRDRGHSYNEQFF
cdr3_nt: TGTGCCAGCAGTTTCCCCGCCTACCGGGACAGGGGGCACTCCTACAATGAGCAGTTCTTC

j_call: TRBJ1-5
clone_size: -
v_call: TRBV6-5
d_call: TRBD1
cdr3_aa: CASSQDRFNQPQHF
cdr3_nt: TGTGCCAGCAGTCAGGACAGGTTTAATCAGCCCCAGCATTTT

j_call: TRBJ1-5
clone_size: -
v_call: TRBV7-8
d_call: TRBD1
cdr3_aa: CASSLLGQSNQPQHF
cdr3_nt: TGTGCCAGCAGCTTACTGGGACAGAGTAATCAGCCCCAGCATTTT

j_call: TRBJ2-5
clone_size: -
v_call: TRBV7-3
d_call: -
cdr3_aa: CASSPQLTGLETQYF
cdr3_nt: TGTGCCAGCAGCCCACAGTTGACAGGACTAGAGACCCAGTACTTC

j_call: TRBJ1-2
clone_size: -
v_call: TRBV19
d_call: -
cdr3_aa: CASTAGSYTNYGYTF
cdr3_nt: TGTGCCAGTACGGCGGGCAGCTACACTAACTATGGCTACACCTTC

j_call: TRBJ2-6
clone_size: once
v_call: TRBV5-1
d_call: -
cdr3_aa: CASSLEPGSGANVLTF
cdr3_nt: TGCGCCAGCAGCTTGGAACCCGGCTCTGGGGCCAACGTCCTGACTTTC

j_call: TRBJ1-1
clone_size: -
v_call: TRBV28
d_call: -
cdr3_aa: CATVGPGLNTEAFF
cdr3_nt: TGTGCCACCGTCGGTCCAGGGCTGAACACTGAAGCTTTCTTT

j_call: TRBJ1-2
clone_size: -
v_call: TRBV3-1/TRBV3-2
d_call: -
cdr3_aa: CASSPWNDTPGYTF
cdr3_nt: TGTGCCAGCAGCCCATGGAACGACACCCCCGGCTACACCTTC

j_call: TRBJ2-7
clone_size: few
v_call: TRBV15
d_call: -
cdr3_aa: CATSRQDSYEQYF
cdr3_nt: TGTGCCACCAGCCGACAGGACTCCTACGAGCAGTACTTC

j_call: TRBJ2-7
clone_size: -
v_call: TRBV5-4
d_call: TRBD2
cdr3_aa: CASSSSSGSSYEQYF
cdr3_nt: TGTGCCAGCAGTTCTAGTAGCGGGAGCTCCTACGAGCAGTACTTC

j_call: TRBJ2-1
clone_size: -
v_call: TRBV28
d_call: TRBD2
cdr3_aa: CASSLPLGVAGAYNEQFF
cdr3_nt: TGTGCCAGCAGTTTACCGCTCGGGGTAGCGGGCGCCTACAATGAGCAGTTCTTC

j_call: TRBJ1-6
clone_size: -
v_call: TRBV7-9
d_call: -
cdr3_aa: CASSVGVPHNSPLHF
cdr3_nt: TGTGCCAGCAGTGTAGGGGTCCCGCATAATTCACCCCTCCACTTT

j_call: TRBJ2-5
clone_size: -
v_call: TRBV11-3
d_call: TRBD2
cdr3_aa: CASSLWASGAQETQYF
cdr3_nt: TGTGCCAGCAGCTTATGGGCTAGCGGGGCCCAAGAGACCCAGTACTTC

j_call: TRBJ1-2
clone_size: -
v_call: TRBV5-1
d_call: -
cdr3_aa: CASGENIGYGYTF
cdr3_nt: TGCGCCAGCGGAGAAAACATCGGCTATGGCTACACCTTC

j_call: TRBJ1-4
clone_size: once
v_call: TRBV30
d_call: TRBD1
cdr3_aa: CAWSSGTGREKLFF
cdr3_nt: TGTGCCTGGAGTTCAGGGACAGGACGCGAAAAACTGTTTTTT

j_call: TRBJ2-1
clone_size: many
v_call: TRBV19
d_call: -
cdr3_aa: CASSIGRVGNEQFF
cdr3_nt: TGTGCCAGTAGTATAGGCAGGGTGGGAAATGAGCAGTTCTTC

j_call: TRBJ2-5
clone_size: -
v_call: TRBV3-1/TRBV3-2
d_call: -
cdr3_aa: CASSHQRDSVEETQYF
cdr3_nt: TGTGCCAGCAGCCATCAACGTGACAGTGTAGAAGAGACCCAGTACTTC

j_call: TRBJ1-4
clone_size: -
v_call: TRBV7-9
d_call: -
cdr3_aa: CASSTQGIVAEKLFF
cdr3_nt: TGTGCCAGCAGCACCCAGGGGATCGTTGCTGAAAAACTGTTTTTT

j_call: TRBJ2-7
clone_size: -
v_call: TRBV6-1
d_call: TRBD1
cdr3_aa: CASSDPGTGLDEQYF
cdr3_nt: TGTGCCAGCAGTGACCCCGGGACAGGGCTGGACGAGCAGTACTTC

j_call: TRBJ2-4
clone_size: -
v_call: TRBV9
d_call: -
cdr3_aa: CASSGRGSNIQYF
cdr3_nt: TGTGCCAGCAGCGGTAGGGGGAGTAACATTCAGTACTTC

j_call: TRBJ2-7
clone_size: -
v_call: TRBV28
d_call: TRBD2
cdr3_aa: CASSSSGTSGRYEQYF
cdr3_nt: TGTGCCAGCAGTTCCTCCGGGACTAGCGGGAGATACGAGCAGTACTTC

j_call: TRBJ1-6
clone_size: -
v_call: TRBV5-6
d_call: -
cdr3_aa: CASSLLSVDNSPLHF
cdr3_nt: TGTGCCAGCAGCTTGTTGTCGGTAGATAATTCACCCCTCCACTTT

j_call: TRBJ1-5
clone_size: -
v_call: TRBV5-1
d_call: TRBD1
cdr3_aa: CASSQSGQANQPQHF
cdr3_nt: TGCGCCAGCAGCCAAAGTGGACAGGCCAATCAGCCCCAGCATTTT

j_call: TRBJ1-1
clone_size: few
v_call: TRBV29-1
d_call: TRBD1
cdr3_aa: CSVRQGDTEAFF
cdr3_nt: TGCAGCGTTCGGCAGGGGGACACTGAAGCTTTCTTT

j_call: TRBJ2-2
clone_size: -
v_call: TRBV19
d_call: TRBD1
cdr3_aa: CASSQSGGTPGELFF
cdr3_nt: TGTGCCAGTAGTCAGTCAGGGGGCACCCCCGGGGAGCTGTTTTTT

j_call: TRBJ2-1
clone_size: -
v_call: TRBV29-1
d_call: -
cdr3_aa: CSVEGLLSSYNEQFF
cdr3_nt: TGCAGCGTGGAGGGACTTCTCAGCTCCTACAATGAGCAGTTCTTC

j_call: TRBJ2-1
clone_size: -
v_call: TRBV28
d_call: -
cdr3_aa: CASSLSILTGEQFF
cdr3_nt: TGTGCCAGCAGTTTAAGTATACTAACGGGTGAGCAGTTCTTC

j_call: TRBJ1-4
clone_size: -
v_call: TRBV18
d_call: TRBD1
cdr3_aa: CASSPQGAGEKLFF
cdr3_nt: TGTGCCAGCTCACCTCAGGGGGCTGGGGAAAAACTGTTTTTT

j_call: TRBJ2-7
clone_size: once
v_call: TRBV27
d_call: -
cdr3_aa: CASSLSGTAYEQYF
cdr3_nt: TGTGCCAGCAGTTTATCCGGGACTGCCTACGAGCAGTACTTC

j_call: TRBJ2-2
clone_size: -
v_call: TRBV10-1
d_call: TRBD1
cdr3_aa: CASSERQGTNTGELFF
cdr3_nt: TGCGCCAGCAGTGAGAGACAGGGGACGAACACCGGGGAGCTGTTTTTT

j_call: TRBJ1-2
clone_size: once
v_call: TRBV7-6
d_call: -
cdr3_aa: CASSQDSYYGYTF
cdr3_nt: TGTGCCAGCAGTCAAGACAGCTACTATGGCTACACCTTC

j_call: TRBJ2-7
clone_size: -
v_call: TRBV19
d_call: TRBD2
cdr3_aa: CASSRGLAGTSYEQYF
cdr3_nt: TGTGCCAGTAGTAGGGGACTAGCGGGAACCTCCTACGAGCAGTACTTC

j_call: TRBJ1-5
clone_size: -
v_call: TRBV28
d_call: -
cdr3_aa: CASSPVQGKQPQHF
cdr3_nt: TGTGCCAGCAGTCCGGTACAGGGTAAGCAGCCCCAGCATTTT

j_call: TRBJ1-1
clone_size: -
v_call: TRBV7-9
d_call: -
cdr3_aa: CASSSVQGERAFF
cdr3_nt: TGTGCCAGCAGCTCTGTACAGGGTGAAAGGGCTTTCTTT

j_call: TRBJ2-6
clone_size: -
v_call: TRBV5-1
d_call: -
cdr3_aa: CASSSLDSGANVLTF
cdr3_nt: TGCGCCAGCAGCTCATTAGACTCTGGGGCCAACGTCCTGACTTTC

j_call: TRBJ2-1
clone_size: -
v_call: TRBV2
d_call: TRBD1
cdr3_aa: CASSEMGTGNHNEQFF
cdr3_nt: TGTGCCAGCAGTGAAATGGGGACAGGTAATCACAATGAGCAGTTCTTC

j_call: TRBJ2-5
clone_size: -
v_call: TRBV14
d_call: -
cdr3_aa: CASSPAPSAQYF
cdr3_nt: TGTGCCAGCAGCCCCGCGCCGTCGGCCCAGTACTTC

j_call: TRBJ1-1
clone_size: -
v_call: TRBV25-1
d_call: TRBD1
cdr3_aa: CASLKGQGETEAFF
cdr3_nt: TGTGCCTCCCTGAAGGGACAGGGGGAGACTGAAGCTTTCTTT

j_call: TRBJ1-6
clone_size: -
v_call: TRBV5-5
d_call: -
cdr3_aa: CASSLVDQGHSPLHF
cdr3_nt: TGTGCCAGCAGCTTGGTGGACCAGGGTCATTCACCCCTCCACTTT

j_call: TRBJ1-4
clone_size: -
v_call: TRBV28
d_call: -
cdr3_aa: CASITARAEKLFF
cdr3_nt: TGTGCCAGCATTACAGCGAGGGCGGAAAAACTGTTTTTT

j_call: TRBJ1-2
clone_size: -
v_call: TRBV6-5
d_call: -
cdr3_aa: CASSYLGAGGYTF
cdr3_nt: TGTGCCAGCAGTTATCTGGGGGCAGGCGGCTACACCTTC

j_call: TRBJ1-3
clone_size: once
v_call: TRBV5-1
d_call: TRBD1
cdr3_aa: CASRLGQDSGNTIYF
cdr3_nt: TGCGCCAGCAGATTGGGACAGGATTCTGGAAACACCATATATTTT

j_call: TRBJ2-1
clone_size: once
v_call: TRBV28
d_call: TRBD2
cdr3_aa: CASRRTRLYNEQFF
cdr3_nt: TGTGCCAGCAGACGGACTAGACTATACAATGAGCAGTTCTTC

j_call: TRBJ1-2
clone_size: -
v_call: TRBV7-3
d_call: TRBD1
cdr3_aa: CASSRTGGTNYGYTF
cdr3_nt: TGTGCCAGCAGCCGGACAGGGGGCACTAACTATGGCTACACCTTC

j_call: TRBJ2-7
clone_size: -
v_call: TRBV5-1
d_call: TRBD2
cdr3_aa: CASSKTSEHYEQYF
cdr3_nt: TGCGCCAGCAGCAAAACTAGCGAGCACTACGAGCAGTACTTC

j_call: TRBJ1-5
clone_size: -
v_call: TRBV19
d_call: -
cdr3_aa: CASSIAAGLSNQPQHF
cdr3_nt: TGTGCCAGTAGTATCGCGGCGGGGCTTAGCAATCAGCCCCAGCATTTT

j_call: TRBJ2-1
clone_size: -
v_call: TRBV10-3
d_call: -
cdr3_aa: CAINDRGLQYNEQFF
cdr3_nt: TGTGCCATCAATGACAGGGGACTACAATACAATGAGCAGTTCTTC

j_call: TRBJ1-3
clone_size: -
v_call: TRBV6-5
d_call: -
cdr3_aa: CASSYSFVGAGNTIYF
cdr3_nt: TGTGCCAGCAGTTATTCATTCGTCGGGGCTGGAAACACCATATATTTT

j_call: TRBJ2-6
clone_size: -
v_call: TRBV24-1
d_call: -
cdr3_aa: CATSARRVGSSGANVLTF
cdr3_nt: TGTGCCACCAGTGCTCGCCGGGTCGGGAGCTCTGGGGCCAACGTCCTGACTTTC

j_call: TRBJ2-3
clone_size: -
v_call: TRBV7-3
d_call: TRBD2
cdr3_aa: CASSSYSGSADTQYF
cdr3_nt: TGTGCCAGCAGCTCTTATAGCGGGAGCGCAGATACGCAGTATTTT

j_call: TRBJ2-1
clone_size: once
v_call: TRBV5-1
d_call: -
cdr3_aa: CASSLGEGRYNEQFF
cdr3_nt: TGCGCCAGCAGCTTGGGAGAGGGCCGATACAATGAGCAGTTCTTC

j_call: TRBJ2-1
clone_size: -
v_call: TRBV7-2
d_call: TRBD1
cdr3_aa: CASSPWDSSAYEQFF
cdr3_nt: TGTGCCAGCAGCCCCTGGGACAGCTCCGCATATGAGCAGTTCTTC

j_call: TRBJ2-7
clone_size: -
v_call: TRBV28
d_call: TRBD2
cdr3_aa: CASSSPSGTSDEQYF
cdr3_nt: TGTGCCAGCAGTTCCCCTAGCGGGACTTCCGACGAGCAGTACTTC

j_call: TRBJ1-5
clone_size: -
v_call: TRBV19
d_call: TRBD1
cdr3_aa: CASSSADTGDQPQHF
cdr3_nt: TGTGCCAGTAGTTCCGCTGATACAGGGGATCAGCCCCAGCATTTT

j_call: TRBJ1-5
clone_size: -
v_call: TRBV5-8
d_call: -
cdr3_aa: CASSLSGRYQPQHF
cdr3_nt: TGTGCCAGCAGCTTGTCCGGGAGGTATCAGCCCCAGCATTTT

j_call: TRBJ2-1
clone_size: once
v_call: TRBV20-1
d_call: TRBD1
cdr3_aa: CSARRPGQQFF
cdr3_nt: TGCAGTGCTAGACGCCCGGGACAGCAATTCTTC